The T cell receptor (beta chain) described here comes from a study of shared clonotypes between healthy human individuals. The length of the CDR3 is 13 residues. In germline, CDR1 is GTSNPN, CDR2 SVGIG (reference sequence). Trimming shortened V by 4 bases and J by 7 bases, and 14 bases separated the two germline ends. On this clone itself: Its antigen is unknown.

Positive CCR7 selection of CD45RO-negative cells yielded the naive CD8 cells, and terminally differentiated effector memory CD45RA+ cells were excluded. Study results and limitations: Memory subsets generally showed smaller estimated richness than naive subsets did.

Researchers divided each subset's genomic DNA evenly across several immunoSEQ plates. Some clones are missing from TCRdb's copy, which holds only in-frame ones; the method was immunoSEQ multiplex PCR. Among approximately 2,200,000 clones listed, roughly 91% were seen once. The sequenced sample was naive CD8+ T cells from PBMCs. The origin of this receptor is a man in his late teens or twenties in good health. Some clones in this sample may be carry-over from other donors' samples. The chain joins TRBV30 to TRBJ1-5, with D possibly matching TRBD1 (5 bases). The CDR3 loop is CAWNHGGRQPQHF. CDR3 DNA sequence: TGTGCCTGGAACCACGGGGGAAGGCAGCCCCAGCATTTT.